The clone carrying this T cell receptor beta chain was seen only a few times. The antigen remains unidentified. The data stem from a study of cytomegalovirus exposure and HLA in healthy donors. Study-wide results and limits: Analysis performed later showed TCR beta chains linked to HLA being more clonally expanded than equally common others. As a later analysis revealed, the rate of TCR association differed by HLA locus, with DRB1 most and HLA-C fewest. Another analysis was done later, and it associated approximately 15,000 TCR beta sequences with HLA alleles at 0.05 false discovery rate.

The CDR3 sequence is 14 residues long. The germline CDR1 and CDR2 sequences are SGHRS and YFSETQ. V dropped 1 base and J dropped 1 base, with 8 bases sitting between them. 60 Vbeta and 13 Jbeta primers were used in PCR. Using immunoSEQ multiplex PCR, the repertoire was profiled, and TCRdb retains in-frame clones only, with some absent. Among about 170,000 clones listed, approximately 78% were seen once. The sequencing sample was made of PBMCs. The sequence was collected from a woman under 30 in good health and CMV-seronegative. The V call is TRBV5-1, the J call TRBJ2-5, with D possibly matching TRBD1 (6 bases). The CDR3 sequence: CASSLMDSQETQYF. The DNA for the CDR3 is TGCGCCAGCAGCTTGATGGACAGCCAAGAGACCCAGTACTTC.